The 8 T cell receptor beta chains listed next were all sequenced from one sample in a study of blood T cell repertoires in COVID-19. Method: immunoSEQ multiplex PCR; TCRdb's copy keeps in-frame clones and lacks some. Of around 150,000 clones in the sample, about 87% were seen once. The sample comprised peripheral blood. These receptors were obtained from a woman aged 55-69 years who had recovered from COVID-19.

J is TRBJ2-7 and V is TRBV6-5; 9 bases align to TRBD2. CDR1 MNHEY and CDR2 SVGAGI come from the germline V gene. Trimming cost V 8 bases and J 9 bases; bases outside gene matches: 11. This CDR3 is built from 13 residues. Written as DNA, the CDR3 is TGTGCCAGCGGGAGCGGGGGGTCACGACGGCAGTACTTC. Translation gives CASGSGGSRRQYF.

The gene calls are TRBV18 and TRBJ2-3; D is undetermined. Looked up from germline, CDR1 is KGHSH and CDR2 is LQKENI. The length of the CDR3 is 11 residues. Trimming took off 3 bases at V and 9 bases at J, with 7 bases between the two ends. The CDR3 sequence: CASSPSDTQYF. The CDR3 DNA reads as TGTGCCAGCTCACCGAGCGACACGCAGTATTTT.

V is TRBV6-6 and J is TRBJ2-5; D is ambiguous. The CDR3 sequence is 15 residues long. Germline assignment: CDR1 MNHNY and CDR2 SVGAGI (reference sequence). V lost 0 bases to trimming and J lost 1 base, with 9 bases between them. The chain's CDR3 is CASSYSRGPQETQYF. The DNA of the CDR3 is TGTGCCAGCAGTTACTCGAGAGGCCCCCAAGAGACCCAGTACTTC.

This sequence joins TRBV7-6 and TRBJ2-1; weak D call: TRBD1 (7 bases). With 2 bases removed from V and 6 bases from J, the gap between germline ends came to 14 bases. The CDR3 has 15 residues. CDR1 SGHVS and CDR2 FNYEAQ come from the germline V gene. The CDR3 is CASSLIGQGGNEQFF. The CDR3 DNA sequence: TGTGCCAGCAGCTTAATTGGCCAGGGGGGCAATGAGCAGTTCTTC.

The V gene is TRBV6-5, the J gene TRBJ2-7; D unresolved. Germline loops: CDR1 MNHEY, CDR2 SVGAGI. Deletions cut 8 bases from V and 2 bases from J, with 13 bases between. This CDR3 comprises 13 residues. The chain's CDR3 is CASGLVGTYEQYF. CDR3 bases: TGTGCCAGCGGGCTGGTCGGAACCTACGAGCAGTACTTC.

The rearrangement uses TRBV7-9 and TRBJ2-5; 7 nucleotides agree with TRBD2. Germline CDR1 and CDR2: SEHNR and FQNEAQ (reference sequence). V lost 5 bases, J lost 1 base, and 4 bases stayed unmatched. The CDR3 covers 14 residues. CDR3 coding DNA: TGTGCCAGCAGCATCACGGGGGGCCAAGAGACCCAGTACTTC. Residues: CASSITGGQETQYF.

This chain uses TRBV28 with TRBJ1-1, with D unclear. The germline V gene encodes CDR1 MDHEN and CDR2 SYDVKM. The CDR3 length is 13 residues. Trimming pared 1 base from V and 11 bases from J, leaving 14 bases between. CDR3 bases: TGTGCCAGCAGTTTATCTAGCCCACTGGGGGCTTTCTTT. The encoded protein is CASSLSSPLGAFF.

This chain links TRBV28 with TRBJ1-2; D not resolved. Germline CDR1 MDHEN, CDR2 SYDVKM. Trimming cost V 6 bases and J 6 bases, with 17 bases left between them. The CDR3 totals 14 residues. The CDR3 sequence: CASSRLAVEDGYTF. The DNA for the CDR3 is TGTGCCAGCAGCCGGTTGGCCGTGGAGGATGGCTACACCTTC.